The present T cell receptor beta chain was sequenced within a study of T cell responses to AZD1222 COVID-19 vaccine. Between the trimmed V and J ends, which lost 0 bases and 2 bases, there was a span of 4 bases. This CDR3 is built from 13 residues. Germline V gene lookup returns CDR1 MNHEY and CDR2 SMNVEV (reference sequence). Sequencing was performed with immunoSEQ multiplex PCR; in TCRdb, only in-frame clones are kept and a portion is missing. The sample shows about 99,000 clones, 91% of them seen only once. The rearrangement uses TRBV27 and TRBJ1-2; D gene ambiguous. This receptor was taken from an adult who received the AZD1222 COVID-19 vaccine. The sequenced sample was peripheral blood, obtained 28 days after the second AZD1222 dose. CDR3 protein: CASSLSANYGYTF. In nucleotides, the CDR3 is TGTGCCAGCAGTTTATCAGCCAACTATGGCTACACCTTC.